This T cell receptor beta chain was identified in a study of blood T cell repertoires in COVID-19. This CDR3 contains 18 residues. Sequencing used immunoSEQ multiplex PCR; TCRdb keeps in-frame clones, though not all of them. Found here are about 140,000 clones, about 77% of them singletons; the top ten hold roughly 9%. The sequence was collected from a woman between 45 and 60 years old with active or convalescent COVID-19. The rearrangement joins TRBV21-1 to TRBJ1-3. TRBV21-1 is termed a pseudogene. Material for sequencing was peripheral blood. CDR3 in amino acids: CASSKVKPCLLSGNTIYF. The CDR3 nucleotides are TGTGCCAGCAGCAAAGTTAAGCCGTGTCTACTCTCTGGAAACACCATATATTTT.